This record covers a single T cell receptor (beta chain). The antigen is unknown. This sample is drawn from a study of beta chain features in type 1 diabetes. Across the whole study: The study found patients and healthy donors alike in age, gender and cell yields.

CDR1 and CDR2 (germline): SGHTA, FQGTGA. Trimming took 5 bases from V and 3 from J; bases not matched to a gene: 2. The CDR3 contains 13 residues. The isolated RNA, all of it, was reverse transcribed, so expressed TCRB transcripts were what got sequenced. Libraries were prepared by immunoSEQ multiplex PCR; TCRdb keeps only in-frame clonotypes and omits some of them. This table holds 130,000 or so clones, 9% found once. It was via CD45RO/CCR7/CD25/CD127/CD95/CD27 that CD4+ naive, central memory, regulatory and stem cell-like memory cells were sorted. Overall study results and limits: Individuals with type 1 diabetes displayed fewer insertions and more deletions at VDJ junctions. TCRB repertoires of naive, central memory and Treg cells appeared more similar among patients than among healthy donors. In all four CD4+ subsets, TCRB CDR3 length was significantly, moderately reduced in type 1 diabetes.

This receptor was obtained from a young man with type 1 diabetes. The chain has TRBV7-3 and TRBJ1-1, with 8 positions matching TRBD1. The source material was central memory CD4+ T cells from blood. CDR3 sequence: CASSEQGDTEAFF. The DNA of the CDR3 is TGTGCCAGCAGCGAACAGGGGGACACTGAAGCTTTCTTT.